The 25 T cell receptor beta chains below come from one sample, sequenced in a study of blood T cells in healthy people across ages. A J-beta primer mix and a sample-barcoded 5' primer were used in a second PCR of about 7 to 12 cycles. In TCRdb, the 5' RACE reads were re-called with MiXCR into one record per CDR3 protein. The table has roughly 900,000 distinct CDR3 sequences, 29% seen once. Sequencing was performed on blood. These receptors originate from an elderly woman in good health.

This clonotype is a singleton in its sample. The chain carries TRBV7-2 and TRBJ2-3, with 12 nucleotides matching TRBD2. With 10 bases clipped from V and 0 bases from J, the junction kept 2 bases outside the gene matches. This CDR3 has 14 residues. CDR1 and CDR2 (germline): SGHTA, FQGNSA. The DNA for the CDR3 is TGTGCCACTAGCGGGGGGGCTAGCACAGATACGCAGTATTTT. Protein sequence: CATSGGASTDTQYF.

In its sample, this clonotype was seen many times. CDR3 in amino acids: CASSLFTTDTQYF. DNA for the CDR3: TGTGCCAGCAGCTTATTCACCACAGATACGCAGTATTTT. The rearrangement uses TRBV7-9 and TRBJ2-3; D gene unclear. The V gene lost 2 bases and the J gene lost 2 bases, with 5 bases spanning the gap. The CDR3 runs to 13 residues. CDR1 is SEHNR and CDR2 is FQNEAQ in the germline V gene (reference sequence). The complete variable domain, with remaining parts taken from reference TRBV7-9 and TRBJ2-3, reads DTGVSQNPRHKITKRGQNVTFRCDPISEHNRLYWYRQTLGQGPEFLTYFQNEAQLEKSRLLSDRFSAERPKGSFSTLEIQRTEQGDSAMYLCASSLFTTDTQYFGPGTRLTVL.

This clonotype was found a few times. Being one base from a much bigger clone, this may be a read error. This sequence joins TRBV6-1 and TRBJ2-6, with 9 nucleotides matching TRBD1. This CDR3 has 19 amino acids. Germline CDR1 is MNHNS and CDR2 is SASEGT. CDR3 amino acids: CASSKRTGVSISGANVRTF. DNA of the CDR3: TGTGCCAGCAGTAAACGGACAGGGGTCTCGATCTCTGGGGCCAACGTCCGGACTTTC.

This clonotype was counted at least ten times. The V call is TRBV7-9, the J call TRBJ2-1, with D possibly matching TRBD2 (5 bases). CDR3 length: 13 residues. Germline V gives CDR1 SEHNR, CDR2 FQNEAQ (reference sequence). Trimming stripped 3 bases from V and 7 bases from J, with 10 bases between. CDR3 sequence reads: CASSLRTGNEQFF. Written as DNA, the CDR3 is TGTGCCAGCAGCTTGAGAACGGGGAATGAGCAGTTCTTC.

The chain carries TRBV2 and TRBJ2-1; tentative D call: TRBD2 (5 bases). The V end was cut by 5 bases, the J end by 6 bases, with 17 bases between. Germline V CDR1 and CDR2: SNHLY, FYNNEI. The CDR3 consists of 15 residues. CDR3 coding DNA: TGTGCCAGCAGTTCCCGCGCCGAGGGCCCCAATGAGCAGTTCTTC. This codes for CASSSRAEGPNEQFF.

Comments on this clonotype: A much larger clone is a single base away; this may be a read error. The chain employs TRBV5-4 and TRBJ2-7; a possible D gene is TRBD1 (6 bases). This CDR3 region has 14 residues. Per the germline V gene, CDR1 is SGHNT and CDR2 is YYREEE (reference sequence). With 3 bases removed from V and 0 bases from J, the gap between germline ends came to 10 bases. The chain's CDR3 is CASSSGTTSYEQYF. DNA for the CDR3: TGTGCCAGCAGCTCCGGGACAACCTCCTACGAGCAGTACTTC.

CDR3 in amino acids: CASSGLAGVLAELFF. The CDR3 DNA is TGTGCCAGCAGTGGACTAGCGGGGGTGCTCGCGGAGCTGTTTTTT. The chain uses TRBV12-3 or TRBV12-4 and TRBJ2-2; TRBD2 agrees at 13 bases. The CDR3 is made up of 15 amino acids. V dropped 5 bases and J dropped 10; count of bases not matched to a gene: 7.

At least ten counts were recorded for this clonotype. V is TRBV20-1 and J is TRBJ2-3; D may be TRBD2 (7 bases). In germline, CDR1 is DFQATT, CDR2 SNEGSKA (reference sequence). V lost 1 base to trimming and J lost 1 base, with 15 bases between them. The CDR3 consists of 16 residues. The CDR3 bases are TGCAGTGCTAGAGTCTGGGGGGGCTCCGGCACAGATACGCAGTATTTT. Protein sequence: CSARVWGGSGTDTQYF.

There are a few counts of this clonotype. This chain connects TRBV6-5 to TRBJ1-2; D unclear. The germline V gene has CDR1 MNHEY and CDR2 SVGAGI. The CDR3 has 13 amino acids. The ends were cut back, 8 bases at V and 6 bases at J, with 16 bases in the middle. CDR3 in amino acids: CASFRSGGDGYTF. CDR3 in DNA: TGTGCCAGCTTTAGATCAGGTGGCGATGGCTACACCTTC.

This clonotype showed up many times. A much larger clone lies a single base off, so this may be a read error. The CDR3 DNA is TGTGCCAGCAGCTTGGCATTCCGGGGGCCATACAATGAGCAGTACTTC. Amino acid sequence: CASSLAFRGPYNEQYF. V and J are TRBV5-5 and TRBJ2-1; D may correspond to TRBD1 or TRBD2 (6 bases each). Judging by the DNA end, TRBJ2-7 fits better; the J call may be wrong. The germline V gene encodes CDR1 SGHKS and CDR2 YYEKEE (reference sequence). This CDR3 region has 16 residues.

With respect to this clonotype: One end of the junction is discordant with germline, which a read error may explain. This chain uses TRBV6-2 or TRBV6-3 with TRBJ2-5; D gene uncertain. Matching the DNA end better, TRBJ2-7 makes the J call doubtful. Germline-derived CDR1 and CDR2 are MNHEY and SVGEGT. The CDR3 extends over 11 amino acids. The CDR3 region is CTSRKGYEQYF. The CDR3 nucleotides are TGTACCAGCAGGAAGGGTTACGAGCAGTACTTC.

The rearrangement joins TRBV25-1 to TRBJ1-6, with D possibly TRBD1 on 5 matching bases. The V gene lost 8 bases and the J gene lost 4 bases, with 12 bases spanning the gap. Germline CDR1 MGHDK, CDR2 SYGVNS. CDR3 length: 14 amino acids. The CDR3 coding sequence is TGTGCCAGCGGGGGACGGCGGTATAATTCACCCCTCCACTTT. Protein: CASGGRRYNSPLHF.

This clonotype was recorded at least ten times. J is TRBJ2-3 and V is TRBV5-6; tentative D call: TRBD1 (6 bases). This CDR3 has 16 residues. With 1 base removed from V and 4 bases from J, the gap between germline ends came to 16 bases. Germline values: CDR1 SGHDT, CDR2 YYEEEE. The CDR3 nucleotides read TGTGCCAGCAGCTTGCCCTATACAGGGATCGCAGATACGCAGTATTTT. Its protein product is CASSLPYTGIADTQYF.

This clonotype was found many times. The chain employs TRBV28 and TRBJ2-5, with a possible D match to TRBD1 (6 bases). The CDR3 totals 14 residues. CDR1 MDHEN and CDR2 SYDVKM come from the germline V gene. The germline V and J ends were trimmed by 3 bases and 5 bases, with 13 bases remaining between them. CDR3 coding DNA: TGTGCCAGCAGTTTCCACTCAGGGGATGAGACCCAGTACTTC. Protein product: CASSFHSGDETQYF.

This clonotype has a count of ten or more. This sequence joins TRBV4-1 and TRBJ2-3, with a tentative D call TRBD2 (5 bases). V was clipped by 4 bases and J by 3 bases, with 11 bases between them. CDR1 and CDR2 from the germline V gene are MGHRA and YSYEKL. The length of the CDR3 is 14 residues. In nucleotides, the CDR3 is TGCGCCAGCAGCCGCCCGGACTCGACAGATACGCAGTATTTT. The encoded protein is CASSRPDSTDTQYF.

This clonotype turned up a few times. Sequence at one end of the junction differs from germline and may be a read error. V usage is TRBV4-1 and J usage is TRBJ2-7, with D possibly being TRBD2 (6 bases). This CDR3 is 13 amino acids long. Per the germline V gene, CDR1 is MGHRA and CDR2 is YSYEKL. CDR3 DNA sequence: TGTGCCAGCAGCTTGAGGAGGGAGGACGAGCAGTACTTC. Translated, it gives CASSLRREDEQYF.

As concerns this clonotype: The CDR3 does not close with the conserved phenylalanine or tryptophan, likely indicating a read error. The CDR3 region has the DNA TGTGCCAGCAGCCCCAGGGACAGGGACCCCCAGCATTTG. Protein: CASSPRDRDPQHL. V gene TRBV7-2 combines with J gene TRBJ1-5; 9 bases are a match to TRBD1. CDR3 length: 13 residues. V shed 5 bases, J shed 10 bases, and the junction held 6 bases outside the gene matches. Looked up from germline, CDR1 is SGHTA and CDR2 is FQGNSA.

This clonotype was observed many times. This rearrangement joins TRBV27 to TRBJ2-4; 8 bases agree with TRBD1. This CDR3 comprises 15 residues. CDR1 MNHEY and CDR2 SMNVEV come from the germline V gene (reference sequence). With 4 bases clipped from V and 9 bases from J, the junction kept 11 bases outside the gene matches. For the CDR3, the DNA is TGTGCCAGCAGTTCTTCCGGACAGGGAAGGGGCATTCAGTACTTC. Amino acids: CASSSSGQGRGIQYF.

This clonotype has more than one count but fewer than ten. V is TRBV20-1 and J is TRBJ1-1, with 9 positions matching TRBD1. The CDR3 covers 15 residues. Trimming removed 1 base from V and 4 bases from J; junction bases left unmatched: 7. Per the germline V gene, CDR1 is DFQATT and CDR2 is SNEGSKA (reference sequence). In DNA, the CDR3 is TGCAGTGCTAGAGGAGGGACAGGGCCAATCACTGAAGCTTTCTTT. This sequence encodes CSARGGTGPITEAFF.

This clonotype showed up just a few times. One base away lies a much larger clone, so this may be a sequencing read error. This chain connects TRBV5-1 to TRBJ2-1; TRBD2 matches 10 bases. With 4 bases clipped from V and 9 bases from J, the junction kept 10 bases outside the gene matches. This CDR3 contains 15 residues. Looked up from germline, CDR1 is SGHRS and CDR2 is YFSETQ. The CDR3 coding sequence is TGCGCCAGCAGCCTGGGCGGTAGCGGGGGGCTTGAGCAGTTCTTC. This gives the protein CASSLGGSGGLEQFF.

This clonotype was found a few times. The CDR3 sequence: CASSPASLRVQTGELFF. Written as DNA, the CDR3 is TGTGCCAGCAGCCCCGCCTCGTTAAGGGTTCAGACCGGGGAGCTGTTTTTT. The chain employs TRBV11-2 and TRBJ2-2, with unresolved D. V gave up 5 bases and J gave up 5 bases, with 21 bases separating them. Per germline, CDR1 SGHAT and CDR2 FQNNGV. This CDR3 region has 17 residues.

This clonotype occurred many times. The V gene is TRBV27, the J gene TRBJ2-5, with 7 bases fitting TRBD2. Germline lookup yields CDR1 MNHEY and CDR2 SMNVEV (reference sequence). There are 12 residues in the CDR3. V dropped 6 bases and J dropped 13; count of bases not matched to a gene: 11. This chain's CDR3 is CASRPVGGVLYF. CDR3 DNA sequence: TGTGCCAGCAGACCAGTTGGGGGGGTTCTGTACTTC.

In its sample, this clonotype was seen a few times. The CDR3 loop reads CASSPLPSGSGGASTDTQYF. The CDR3 DNA is TGTGCCAGCTCACCACTCCCTTCTGGCAGCGGGGGGGCGAGCACAGATACGCAGTATTTT. The chain carries TRBV18 and TRBJ2-3, with 10 nucleotides matching TRBD2. This CDR3 contains 20 residues. The V gene's germline CDR1 is KGHSH and CDR2 LQKENI. Unmatched junction bases numbered 13, after V lost 1 base and J lost 0 bases. Full variable domain (outside the CDR3, taken from reference TRBV18 and TRBJ2-3): NAGVMQNPRHLVRRRGQEARLRCSPMKGHSHVYWYRQLPEEGLKFMVYLQKENIIDESGMPKERFSAEFPKEGPSILRIQQVVRGDSAAYFCASSPLPSGSGGASTDTQYFGPGTRLTVL.

The rearrangement joins TRBV18 to TRBJ1-1; 7 nucleotides align to TRBD1. The CDR3 has 16 residues. Germline-derived CDR1 and CDR2 are KGHSH and LQKENI. The ends lost 4 bases at V and 0 bases at J; junction bases unmatched: 8. The DNA of the CDR3 is TGTGCCAGCTCACGTGAGTCAGGGGGGATGAACACTGAAGCTTTCTTT. It translates to CASSRESGGMNTEAFF.

On this clonotype: A much more abundant neighbour one base away suggests this may be a read error. The J gene is TRBJ2-3, the V gene TRBV2; 7 nucleotides agree with TRBD2. This CDR3 is built from 15 residues. Germline-derived CDR1 and CDR2 are SNHLY and FYNNEI. This chain's CDR3 is CASTLGGSGTDAQYF. The CDR3 nucleotides read TGTGCCAGCACCCTGGGAGGGAGCGGCACAGATGCGCAGTATTTT.